The next 9 T cell receptor beta chains were all read from a single sample in a study of somatic mutations in cytotoxic T cells in rheumatoid arthritis. TCRdb keeps only in-frame clones here, not all; method: immunoSEQ multiplex PCR. The sample yields more than 15,000 clones, less than 85% seen once. The sample taken for sequencing was CD8+ T cells sorted from blood. The receptor set was obtained from a woman aged 55-70 years in good health.

V is TRBV28 and J is TRBJ2-7; 9 bases align to TRBD1. Germline loops: CDR1 MDHEN, CDR2 SYDVKM. The CDR3 covers 16 residues. With V trimmed by 4 bases and J by 3 bases, 10 bases remained unmatched. For the CDR3, the DNA is TGTGCCAGCAGTTCCACCACAGGGGGCGCAGTCTACGAGCAGTACTTC. Translating gives CASSSTTGGAVYEQYF.

This chain joins TRBV6-1 and TRBJ1-1; D is unclear. Germline values: CDR1 MNHNS, CDR2 SASEGT. The length of the CDR3 is 12 residues. V lost 8 bases, J lost 3 bases, and 10 bases lay in between. For the CDR3, the DNA is TGTGCCAGCCTAGGGTTGGACACTGAAGCTTTCTTT. Encoded protein: CASLGLDTEAFF.

The chain employs TRBV4-1 and TRBJ1-5; possibly TRBD1 for D (5 bases). Germline CDR1 is MGHRA and CDR2 is YSYEKL. CDR3 length: 14 amino acids. V lost 4 bases to trimming and J lost 7 bases, with 14 bases between them. DNA of the CDR3: TGCGCCAGCAGCCTCCCGGGGCAGGACCAGCCCCAGCATTTT. This codes for CASSLPGQDQPQHF.

The chain employs TRBV5-4 and TRBJ1-4; D ambiguous. CDR3 length: 14 amino acids. Germline lookup yields CDR1 SGHNT and CDR2 YYREEE (reference sequence). Trimming took off 1 base at V and 4 bases at J, with 8 bases between the two ends. CDR3 sequence reads: CASSLRGINEKLFF. Written as DNA, the CDR3 is TGTGCCAGCAGCTTGCGAGGAATTAATGAAAAACTGTTTTTT.

This clone turned up a few times. The CDR3 region has the DNA TGCAGCGACACTGAAGCTTTCTTT. Translating it yields CSDTEAFF. The J gene is TRBJ1-1, the V gene TRBV29-1; D is unresolved. The V gene's germline CDR1 is SQVTM and CDR2 ANQGSEA. The CDR3 is made up of 8 amino acids. V was shortened by 7 bases and J by 3 bases, with 0 bases between the two germline ends.

The table lists this clone with a count of one. The chain has TRBV4-1 and TRBJ1-6, with D unresolved. This CDR3 is 16 amino acids long. V lost 1 base and J lost 0, with 7 bases in between. Germline V gives CDR1 MGHRA, CDR2 YSYEKL. The CDR3 reads CASSQVLSSYNSPLHF. CDR3 sequence (DNA): TGCGCCAGCAGCCAAGTTTTGAGCTCCTATAATTCACCCCTCCACTTT.

Written as DNA, the CDR3 is TGTGCCAGCAGCTTCGTATCGAGGGACGACTACGAGCAGTACTTC. It encodes CASSFVSRDDYEQYF. The chain has TRBV11-2 and TRBJ2-7; the D gene could be TRBD1 or TRBD2 (5 bases each). The CDR3 has 15 residues. Germline loops: CDR1 SGHAT, CDR2 FQNNGV. V shed 3 bases and J shed 3 bases, with 15 bases lying between them.

This chain uses TRBV29-1 with TRBJ1-1, with a tentative D call TRBD1 (5 bases). V lost 3 bases and J lost 7, with 12 bases in between. CDR3 length equals 12 residues. The V gene's germline CDR1 is SQVTM and CDR2 ANQGSEA. This CDR3 reads CSVEVGDFEAFF. The DNA for the CDR3 is TGCAGCGTTGAGGTAGGGGACTTTGAAGCTTTCTTT.

The V gene is TRBV10-1, the J gene TRBJ1-5; D uncertain. V was cut by 7 bases and J by 0 bases, with 13 bases left in between. From germline, CDR1 is WNHNN and CDR2 SYGVQD (reference sequence). CDR3 length equals 15 residues. The CDR3 DNA follows: TGCGCCAGCACCGCCAGACCCTATAGCAATCAGCCCCAGCATTTT. This gives the protein CASTARPYSNQPQHF.